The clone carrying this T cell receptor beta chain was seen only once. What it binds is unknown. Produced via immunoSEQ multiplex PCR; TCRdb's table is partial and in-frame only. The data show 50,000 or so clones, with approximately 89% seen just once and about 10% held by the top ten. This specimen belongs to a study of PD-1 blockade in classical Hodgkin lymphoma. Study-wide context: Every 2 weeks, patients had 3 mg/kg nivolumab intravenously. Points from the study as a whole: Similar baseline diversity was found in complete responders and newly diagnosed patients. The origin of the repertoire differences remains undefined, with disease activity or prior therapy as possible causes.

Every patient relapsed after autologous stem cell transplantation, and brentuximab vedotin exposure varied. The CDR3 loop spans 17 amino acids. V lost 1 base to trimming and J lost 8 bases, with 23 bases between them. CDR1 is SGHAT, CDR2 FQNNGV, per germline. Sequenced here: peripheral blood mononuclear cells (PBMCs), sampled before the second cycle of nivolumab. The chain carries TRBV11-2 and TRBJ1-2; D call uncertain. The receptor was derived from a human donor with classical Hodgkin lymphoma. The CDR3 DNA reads TGTGCCAGCAGCTTAGGAACGACTCTGACCCTAAACGGGGGCTACACCTTC. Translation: CASSLGTTLTLNGGYTF.